This T cell receptor (beta chain) emerged from a study of blood T cell repertoires in COVID-19. At the level of the study: The United States, Italy and Spain were the sources of the acute and convalescent COVID-19 samples. Nucleic acid was either cDNA or gDNA, and it came from T cells, B-cell-depleted T cells, or PBMCs.

CDR1 KGHSH and CDR2 LQKENI come from the germline V gene. V lost 3 bases and J 5 bases, leaving 7 bases between the germline ends. The CDR3 loop spans 12 amino acids. Seattle participants joined during active infection and were tracked over time. Original processing notes: Quantification of nucleated cells was approximated via reference gene primer amplification. Here immunoSEQ multiplex PCR was the method, and the copy in TCRdb shows in-frame clones only, minus some. V, J and clone size are those of that table, while D and trimming were read from the DNA. This sample carries roughly 500,000 clones, 85% to 90% of them seen once, and the ten largest clones take approximately 0.9%.

Sequencing was done on a sample of peripheral blood. This TCR was sampled from a man aged 18 to 29 with COVID-19, enrolled during active disease. This chain links TRBV18 with TRBJ1-2; D gene ambiguous. Here the CDR3 reads CASSPAGYGYTF. CDR3 nucleotides: TGTGCCAGCTCACCCGCCGGTTATGGCTACACCTTC.